What follows are 26 T cell receptor beta chains derived from one specimen sequenced in a study of identical twins. Using its own MiXCR run on the 5' RACE reads, TCRdb lists one record per CDR3 protein. The data show some 320,000 distinct CDR3 sequences, more than 9% seen once. These sequences were also reported in another study, on yellow fever vaccine responses in identical twins.

Sequenced input: CD8+ T cells sorted from blood. The origin of the receptors is a woman between 18 and 29 years old in good health.

There are a few counts of this clonotype. The gene calls are TRBV12-3 or TRBV12-4 and TRBJ1-1; D possibly corresponds to TRBD1 (5 bases). The germline V and J ends were trimmed by 6 bases and 10 bases, with 12 bases remaining between them. CDR3 length equals 11 residues. CDR3 protein: CASSLLGPAFF. For the CDR3, the DNA is TGTGCCAGCAGCCTACTGGGGCCAGCTTTCTTT.

This clonotype was counted between two and nine times. The rearrangement joins TRBV27 to TRBJ2-5; D gene uncertain. Germline V CDR1 and CDR2: MNHEY, SMNVEV (reference sequence). The V and J ends lost 2 bases and 2 bases respectively, with 6 bases between them. This CDR3 is built from 13 residues. CDR3 protein: CASSLQRQETQYF. Written as DNA, the CDR3 is TGTGCCAGCAGTTTACAACGACAAGAGACCCAGTACTTC.

To note about this clonotype: One end of the junction is discordant with germline, which a read error may explain. The genes are TRBV12-3 or TRBV12-4 and TRBJ2-3, with D possibly TRBD2 on 6 matching bases. The CDR3 loop spans 15 amino acids. This CDR3 is CASSVAERSTDTQYF. The DNA for the CDR3 is TGTGCCAGCAGTGTAGCGGAACGTAGCACAGATACGCAGTATTTT.

The V call is TRBV13, the J call TRBJ2-5; D unclear. Germline CDR1 and CDR2: PRHDT and FYEKMQ (reference sequence). The ends were cut back, 6 bases at V and 5 bases at J, with 13 bases in the middle. This CDR3 comprises 13 residues. Here the CDR3 DNA reads TGTGCCAGCAGGCCGAGAAATCGGGAGACCCAGTACTTC. This translates into CASRPRNRETQYF. Supplemented by reference TRBV13 and TRBJ2-5, the full variable domain reads AAGVIQSPRHLIKEKRETATLKCYPIPRHDTVYWYQQGPGQDPQFLISFYEKMQSDKGSIPDRFSAQQFSDYHSELNMSSLELGDSALYFCASRPRNRETQYFGPGTRLLVL.

A few counts support this clonotype. The chain combines TRBV4-1 with TRBJ2-3; TRBD2 might be the D (7 bases). Looked up from germline, CDR1 is MGHRA and CDR2 is YSYEKL. The CDR3 totals 16 residues. V was clipped by 0 bases and J by 3 bases, with 13 bases between them. The CDR3 loop reads CASSQDDGGTTDTQYF. DNA of the CDR3: TGCGCCAGCAGCCAAGATGACGGGGGGACAACAGATACGCAGTATTTT.

This chain uses TRBV29-1 with TRBJ2-1; 8 positions match TRBD2. Trimming took 5 bases from V and 4 from J; bases not matched to a gene: 7. Germline CDR1 SQVTM, CDR2 ANQGSEA. The length of the CDR3 is 14 residues. CDR3 DNA: TGCAGCGTTCAAGGAAGCGGGGGTTACAATGAGCAGTTCTTC. It specifies CSVQGSGGYNEQFF.

Ten or more counts support this clonotype. This chain joins TRBV15 and TRBJ2-1; TRBD2 matches 7 bases. Germline CDR1 and CDR2: LNHNV and YYDKDF (reference sequence). The V gene end was trimmed by 8 bases and the J gene end by 0 bases; junction bases not matched to a gene: 13. The CDR3 contains 17 residues. CDR3 sequence reads: CATGGGRLSSSYNEQFF. CDR3 nucleotides: TGTGCCACCGGGGGGGGTCGGCTTTCGAGCTCCTACAATGAGCAGTTCTTC.

This clonotype was counted only a few times. V is TRBV11-2 and J is TRBJ2-1; 11 bases align to TRBD2. Germline V gives CDR1 SGHAT, CDR2 FQNNGV. The ends lost 5 bases at V and 4 bases at J; junction bases unmatched: 10. The CDR3 covers 17 residues. The CDR3 nucleotides read TGTGCCAGCAGCCCTTCGACTAGCGGGATTAGATACAATGAGCAGTTCTTC. As protein: CASSPSTSGIRYNEQFF.

This clonotype was recorded at least ten times. The CDR3 nucleotides are TGCGCCAGCAGCCAAGATAGTGCAGCTGGAGAGACCCAGTACTTC. Translation gives CASSQDSAAGETQYF. The rearrangement uses TRBV4-1 and TRBJ2-5, with D unclear. Trimming took 0 bases from V and 4 from J, leaving 12 bases between them. Germline CDR1 and CDR2: MGHRA and YSYEKL. The CDR3 length is 15 residues.

V is TRBV25-1 and J is TRBJ2-1; D remains ambiguous. V was trimmed by 7 bases and J by 5 bases, leaving 15 bases between them. Germline-derived CDR1 and CDR2 are MGHDK and SYGVNS. This CDR3 is 14 amino acids long. The CDR3 protein is CASTDVDGHNEQFF. CDR3 sequence (DNA): TGTGCCAGCACGGACGTTGACGGACACAATGAGCAGTTCTTC.

A few counts support this clonotype. The chain links TRBV12-3 or TRBV12-4 to TRBJ1-2; D is ambiguous. This CDR3 has 15 amino acids. V was cut by 2 bases and J by 6 bases, with 16 bases left in between. The CDR3 region is CASSLSDTAQDGYTF. CDR3 in DNA: TGTGCCAGCAGTTTATCTGACACGGCCCAGGATGGCTACACCTTC.

This chain connects TRBV12-3 or TRBV12-4 to TRBJ1-2, with TRBD1 as a possible D gene (5 bases). The CDR3 is 15 amino acids. Trimming pared 5 bases from V and 2 bases from J, leaving 15 bases between. CDR3 sequence (DNA): TGTGCCAGCAGTGCGGGACCGGGGAGAAACTATGGCTACACCTTC. Its protein product is CASSAGPGRNYGYTF.

This clonotype was counted at least ten times. J is TRBJ1-1 and V is TRBV5-5; D not certain. V lost 4 bases to trimming and J lost 0 bases, with 7 bases between them. The CDR3 is 13 residues long. The germline gives CDR1 SGHKS, CDR2 YYEKEE (reference sequence). CDR3 bases: TGTGCCAGCAGCCTGAACATGAACACTGAAGCTTTCTTT. It codes for CASSLNMNTEAFF.

This clonotype has a count of ten or more. V is TRBV12-3 or TRBV12-4 and J is TRBJ2-4, with D hard to call. CDR3 length: 13 amino acids. The germline V and J ends were trimmed by 6 bases and 8 bases, with 14 bases remaining between them. The CDR3 protein is CASSPRVEDIQYF. Here the CDR3 DNA reads TGTGCCAGCAGCCCCCGAGTCGAAGACATTCAGTACTTC.

A few counts support this clonotype. The rearrangement uses TRBV19 and TRBJ2-1; D is ambiguous. Trimming pared 2 bases from V and 5 bases from J, leaving 10 bases between. This CDR3 comprises 14 residues. CDR1 is LNHDA, CDR2 SQIVND, per germline (reference sequence). CDR3 loop: CASSINGRHNEQFF. In DNA form, the CDR3 reads TGTGCCAGTAGTATAAATGGACGCCACAATGAGCAGTTCTTC.

The chain is built from TRBV6-1 and TRBJ2-7, with 9 bases that match TRBD1. The CDR3 is 16 residues long. Per the germline V gene, CDR1 is MNHNS and CDR2 is SASEGT. J gave up 1 base and V 0 bases, and 4 bases lay outside the gene matches. The CDR3 region is CASSEAPGTGSYEQYV. The DNA of the CDR3 is TGTGCCAGCAGTGAAGCGCCGGGGACAGGGTCCTACGAGCAGTACGTC.

This rearrangement joins TRBV20-1 to TRBJ1-4, with unresolved D. The CDR3 length is 12 residues. V was trimmed by 3 bases and J by 8 bases, leaving 10 bases between them. Germline loops: CDR1 DFQATT, CDR2 SNEGSKA (reference sequence). CDR3 bases: TGCAGTGCTAGGGCTACTACCGAAAAACTGTTTTTT. Translation: CSARATTEKLFF.

The rearrangement links TRBV12-3 or TRBV12-4 to TRBJ2-1; 7 bases are a match to TRBD2. This CDR3 is built from 16 residues. The V gene end was trimmed by 7 bases and the J gene end by 6 bases; junction bases not matched to a gene: 15. The DNA for the CDR3 is TGTGCCAGCACCCCGCCGTGGCTAGCGGCGACCAATGAGCAGTTCTTC. Translating it yields CASTPPWLAATNEQFF.

The CDR3 nucleotides read TGTGCCAGCAGCCCCGGGACCCGCTACGAGCAGTACTTC. It yields the protein CASSPGTRYEQYF. The rearrangement uses TRBV3-1 and TRBJ2-7; D possibly matches TRBD1 or TRBD2 (5 bases each). V was trimmed by 4 bases and J by 3 bases, leaving 10 bases between them. This CDR3 is 13 amino acids long. CDR1 is LGHDT and CDR2 is YNNKEL in the germline V gene (reference sequence).

The gene calls are TRBV5-1 and TRBJ2-1, with 9 positions matching TRBD1. This CDR3 is 16 amino acids long. Germline CDR1 is SGHRS and CDR2 is YFSETQ. The V segment lost 6 bases and the J segment 3 bases; nucleotides outside the gene matches: 10. This chain's CDR3 is CASTDDRGSLYNEQFF. The DNA for the CDR3 is TGCGCCAGCACTGATGACAGGGGGAGTCTCTACAATGAGCAGTTCTTC.

This clonotype was observed many times. The J gene is TRBJ1-6, the V gene TRBV21-1; no check of the table's D call, TRBD1, against the DNA was made. TRBV21-1 is tagged as a pseudogene. This CDR3 is 15 amino acids long. The CDR3 region is CASSKCGKGNSPLHF. As DNA, the CDR3 is TGTGCCAGCAGCAAATGTGGAAAGGGGAATTCACCCCTCCACTTT.

The genes are TRBV7-9 and TRBJ2-1; D unresolved. Deletions cut 2 bases from V and 2 bases from J, with 13 bases between. In germline, CDR1 is SEHNR, CDR2 FQNEAQ (reference sequence). This CDR3 has 16 amino acids. CDR3 protein: CASSLRSPNTYNEQFF. The CDR3 coding sequence is TGTGCCAGCAGCTTACGGTCCCCTAATACCTACAATGAGCAGTTCTTC.

This clonotype was seen only a few times. The chain is built from TRBV29-1 and TRBJ1-5, with a possible D match to TRBD1 (5 bases). Trimming pared 7 bases from V and 5 bases from J, leaving 12 bases between. In germline, CDR1 is SQVTM, CDR2 ANQGSEA. The CDR3 is 12 amino acids. The CDR3 reads CSAGAADQPQHF. In nucleotides, the CDR3 is TGCAGCGCTGGGGCTGCCGATCAGCCCCAGCATTTT.

The rearrangement links TRBV5-1 to TRBJ2-3, with 10 nucleotides matching TRBD2. The CDR3 loop spans 18 amino acids. Trimming took 3 bases from V and 2 from J; bases not matched to a gene: 12. CDR1 is SGHRS, CDR2 YFSETQ, per germline. The CDR3 nucleotides read TGCGCCAGCAGCTCCGGACTAGCGGATATAATTAACACAGATACGCAGTATTTT. It specifies CASSSGLADIINTDTQYF.

This clonotype was observed a few times. The rearrangement uses TRBV5-1 and TRBJ2-5; no definite D call. Germline CDR1 is SGHRS and CDR2 is YFSETQ. The CDR3 totals 11 residues. V was shortened by 3 bases and J by 5 bases, with 5 bases between the two germline ends. The CDR3 loop reads CASSSVETQYF. The CDR3 nucleotides read TGCGCCAGCAGCTCAGTGGAGACCCAGTACTTC.

The chain couples TRBV5-6 to TRBJ2-1; the match to TRBD2 covers 9 bases. Germline V lookup: CDR1 SGHDT, CDR2 YYEEEE. The CDR3 is 11 amino acids. V was clipped by 4 bases and J by 15 bases; unmatched bases: 5. The CDR3 is CASSIAGVMFF. For the CDR3, the DNA is TGTGCCAGCAGCATAGCGGGGGTGATGTTCTTC. Full variable domain (rest looked up from reference TRBV5-6 and TRBJ2-1): DAGVTQSPTHLIKTRGQQVTLRCSPKSGHDTVSWYQQALGQGPQFIFQYYEEEERQRGNFPDRFSGHQFPNYSSELNVNALLLGDSALYLCASSIAGVMFFGPGTRLTVL.